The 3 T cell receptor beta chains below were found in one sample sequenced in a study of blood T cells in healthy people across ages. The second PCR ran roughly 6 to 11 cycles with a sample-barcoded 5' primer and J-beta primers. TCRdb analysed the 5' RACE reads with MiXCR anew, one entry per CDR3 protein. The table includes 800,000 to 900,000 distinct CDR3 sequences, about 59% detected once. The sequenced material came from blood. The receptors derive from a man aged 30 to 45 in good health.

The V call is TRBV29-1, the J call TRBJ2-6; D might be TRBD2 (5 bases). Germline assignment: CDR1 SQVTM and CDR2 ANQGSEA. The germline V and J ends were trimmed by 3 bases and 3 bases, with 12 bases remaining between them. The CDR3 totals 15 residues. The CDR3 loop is CSVEPPGNGANVLTF. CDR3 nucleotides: TGCAGCGTTGAGCCCCCGGGAAATGGGGCCAACGTCCTGACTTTC.

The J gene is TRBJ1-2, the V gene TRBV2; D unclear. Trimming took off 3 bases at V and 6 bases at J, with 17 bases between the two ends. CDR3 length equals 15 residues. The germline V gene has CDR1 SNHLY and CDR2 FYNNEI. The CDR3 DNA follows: TGTGCCAGCAGTGATCGGGCAGTGCGTGTGGATGGCTACACCTTC. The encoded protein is CASSDRAVRVDGYTF.

Here the CDR3 reads CASSLSSAQTRTQYF. The CDR3 DNA follows: TGTGCCAGCAGCTTATCTAGCGCCCAAACAAGGACCCAGTACTTC. This rearrangement joins TRBV7-2 to TRBJ2-5, with D possibly matching TRBD2 (6 bases). From germline, CDR1 is SGHTA and CDR2 FQGNSA. This CDR3 contains 15 residues. V lost 2 bases and J lost 7, with 17 bases in between.